This T cell receptor beta chain was sequenced for a study of cytomegalovirus exposure and HLA in healthy donors. Libraries were prepared by immunoSEQ multiplex PCR; TCRdb keeps only in-frame clonotypes and omits some of them. This table has roughly 150,000 clones, roughly 80% appearing once. Study results and limitations: It was reportedly the case that the classifier diagnosed cytomegalovirus status with high specificity and sensitivity.

V shed 0 bases and J shed 4 bases, with 12 bases lying between them. The CDR3 has 15 residues. Per germline, CDR1 SGHRS and CDR2 YFSETQ. With respect to this clone: Its antigen is as yet unknown.

The clonotype comes from a man aged 25 to 40 in good health and CMV-seropositive. Sequenced: PBMCs. This sequence joins TRBV5-1 and TRBJ2-3; weak D call: TRBD2 (6 bases). Here the CDR3 reads CASSLAGSRADTQYF. In DNA form, the CDR3 reads TGCGCCAGCAGCTTGGCCGGGAGTCGGGCAGATACGCAGTATTTT.